This TCR beta chain is drawn from a study of blood T cells in healthy people across ages. Study conclusions and caveats: Long-lived donors had more naive CD4+ cells and higher diversity than aged donors.

This clonotype was counted ten times or more. Its antigen is still unknown. Each of the donors had approximately 10 milliliters of peripheral blood drawn into EDTA-treated Vacutainer tubes. The second PCR ran about 6 to 11 cycles with a sample-barcoded 5' primer and J-beta primers. TCRdb fed the 5' RACE reads into MiXCR, producing one record per CDR3 protein. This repertoire shows around 1,600,000 distinct CDR3 sequences, approximately 39% found once; its top ten account for about 4.1%. This sequence was found in a woman between 18 and 29 years old in good health. The sample was blood.

The CDR3 DNA sequence: TGTGCCAGCAGCCAAGAGGACATTTCCGATTTTATATTATACCAAGAGACCCAGTACTTC. It specifies CASSQEDISDFILYQETQYF. The gene calls are TRBV14 and TRBJ2-5, with D possibly being TRBD1 (5 bases). Germline V lookup: CDR1 SGHDN, CDR2 FVKESK. CDR3 length: 20 residues. Trimming pared 0 bases from V and 0 bases from J, leaving 23 bases between.